This entry lists 13 T cell receptor beta chains sequenced from one sample in a study of T-cell reconstitution after alpha-beta-depleted transplantation in children. Preparation of the TCRbeta library used unique molecular identifiers. TCRdb re-called the PCR reads with MiXCR, one entry per CDR3 protein. The table lists about 200,000 distinct CDR3 sequences, about 8.2% of them singletons, with roughly a third in the top ten. Sequenced material: PBMCs, mostly from graft donor cells, taken 360 days after TCRalphabeta/CD19-depleted stem cell transplant. The origin of the receptors is a male patient between 2 and 15 years old who had a stem cell transplant for acute myeloid leukemia, so the T cells may come from the graft donor.

The sample holds one count of this clonotype. V is TRBV4-2 and J is TRBJ2-2; D not resolved. The CDR3 loop spans 14 amino acids. The V end lost 4 bases, the J end lost 8 bases, and 14 bases lay between the germline ends. Looked up from germline, CDR1 is LGHNA and CDR2 is YNFKEQ. In DNA, the CDR3 is TGTGCCAGCAGCCTCGGGCTCCTAAAAGGGGAGCTGTTTTTT. This translates into CASSLGLLKGELFF.

The rearrangement uses TRBV20-1 and TRBJ2-7, with D perhaps matching TRBD2 (6 bases). With 3 bases removed from V and 1 base from J, the gap between germline ends came to 13 bases. The CDR3 contains 14 residues. The germline V gene has CDR1 DFQATT and CDR2 SNEGSKA (reference sequence). The CDR3 region is CSARSQGGSYEQYF. Written as DNA, the CDR3 is TGCAGTGCTAGGAGTCAGGGAGGTTCCTACGAGCAGTACTTC.

This clonotype was detected a few times. This chain links TRBV29-1 with TRBJ1-2, with D unclear. V was cut by 4 bases and J by 6 bases, with 9 bases left in between. Germline CDR1 reads SQVTM; CDR2 reads ANQGSEA. The CDR3 consists of 11 residues. The CDR3 sequence: CSVGRGDGYTF. CDR3 DNA sequence: TGCAGCGTTGGGCGGGGAGATGGCTACACCTTC.

The chain carries TRBV6-1 and TRBJ2-5; D remains unclear. Germline V gives CDR1 MNHNS, CDR2 SASEGT. Trimming left V 6 bases short and J 3 bases short, with 11 bases between. The CDR3 is 13 residues long. DNA of the CDR3: TGTGCCAGCAGCATCCGTAGTAAAGAGACCCAGTACTTC. As protein: CASSIRSKETQYF.

This sequence joins TRBV3-1 and TRBJ1-4, with 8 bases matching TRBD1. The germline gives CDR1 LGHDT, CDR2 YNNKEL (reference sequence). V trimming: 6 bases; J trimming: 8 bases; junction bases outside the gene matches: 8. The CDR3 totals 14 residues. CDR3 sequence: CASSRTGMEEKLFF. The CDR3 DNA is TGTGCCAGCAGTCGGACAGGGATGGAAGAAAAACTGTTTTTT.

The rearrangement uses TRBV10-3 and TRBJ2-1; the match to TRBD2 covers 12 bases. Unmatched junction bases numbered 8, after V lost 6 bases and J lost 8 bases. Germline loops: CDR1 ENHRY, CDR2 SYGVKD. The CDR3 length is 15 residues. CDR3 sequence (DNA): TGTGCCATCAGCACTACTAGCGGGGGGATCTATGAGCAGTTCTTC. Encoded protein: CAISTTSGGIYEQFF.

The gene calls are TRBV28 and TRBJ1-1, with D possibly matching TRBD1 (5 bases). This CDR3 is built from 15 residues. CDR1 MDHEN and CDR2 SYDVKM come from the germline V gene. V lost 5 bases and J 8 bases, leaving 21 bases between the germline ends. The CDR3 region has the DNA TGTGCCAGCAGTCCCCCCGTGGGGCCGAAGGGGGAAGCTTTCTTT. It is translated as CASSPPVGPKGEAFF.

V and J are TRBV10-3 and TRBJ2-7; 7 bases fit TRBD2. V gave up 8 bases and J gave up 2 bases; unmatched junction bases: 3. Germline loops: CDR1 ENHRY, CDR2 SYGVKD. CDR3 length: 12 residues. The CDR3 coding sequence is TGTGCCATCGGGGAGGGGACCTACGAGCAGTACTTC. This codes for CAIGEGTYEQYF.

This clonotype was observed at least ten times. The chain has TRBV5-1 and TRBJ1-6; TRBD1 is a possible D gene (6 bases). The CDR3 totals 15 residues. Deletions cut 0 bases from V and 5 bases from J, with 9 bases between. CDR1 is SGHRS, CDR2 YFSETQ, per germline. CDR3 loop: CASSLEDSHNSPLHF. The CDR3 DNA sequence: TGCGCCAGCAGCTTGGAGGACAGCCATAATTCACCCCTCCACTTT.

Only a few counts were recorded for this clonotype. The chain combines TRBV5-1 with TRBJ2-1; 12 bases map to TRBD1. The V segment lost 4 bases and the J segment 10 bases; nucleotides outside the gene matches: 15. CDR3 length equals 17 residues. CDR1 and CDR2 (germline): SGHRS, YFSETQ. The CDR3 region is CASSKGQGAFLQFEQFF. CDR3 bases: TGCGCCAGCAGCAAGGGACAGGGGGCATTCCTCCAATTCGAGCAGTTCTTC.

J is TRBJ2-7 and V is TRBV4-3, with TRBD2 as a possible D gene (5 bases). V was trimmed by 1 base and J by 0 bases, leaving 10 bases between them. The CDR3 has 15 amino acids. CDR1 is LGHNA and CDR2 is YSLEER in the germline V gene. This chain's CDR3 is CASSQGLASSYEQYF. Here the CDR3 DNA reads TGCGCCAGCAGCCAAGGGTTAGCGAGCTCCTACGAGCAGTACTTC.

This clonotype was found a few times. This chain links TRBV3-1 with TRBJ1-5, with D hard to call. Trimming removed 0 bases from V and 2 bases from J, with 8 bases in between. Germline V gene data show CDR1 as LGHDT and CDR2 as YNNKEL (reference sequence). This CDR3 comprises 15 residues. The CDR3, as DNA: TGTGCCAGCAGCCAAGAGGCAGGTGGCAATCAGCCCCAGCATTTT. Its translation is CASSQEAGGNQPQHF.

V gene TRBV10-3 combines with J gene TRBJ2-2, with D perhaps matching TRBD1 (5 bases). Germline CDR1 reads ENHRY; CDR2 reads SYGVKD. The CDR3 extends over 14 amino acids. V lost 7 bases and J lost 0, with 9 bases in between. The CDR3 region has the DNA TGTGCCATCAACGGCAGGGCGAACACCGGGGAGCTGTTTTTT. Residues: CAINGRANTGELFF.